This passage covers 30 T cell receptor beta chains from one sample sequenced in a study of blood T cell repertoires in COVID-19. Measured with immunoSEQ multiplex PCR; TCRdb has only the in-frame clones, and not every one. This sample has a few hundred thousand clones, with roughly 84% found just once. The sequencing input was peripheral blood. The receptors originated from a woman at least 80 years old with acute or convalescent COVID-19.

The genes are TRBV27 and TRBJ1-2; 11 bases match TRBD1. The V and J ends lost 4 bases and 5 bases, in that order; junction bases with no gene match: 6. The germline gives CDR1 MNHEY, CDR2 SMNVEV (reference sequence). There are 15 residues in the CDR3. CDR3 bases: TGTGCCAGCAGTTCCGGACAGGGGGCGAGGTATGGCTACACCTTC. This translates into CASSSGQGARYGYTF.

The sample holds one count of this clone. The chain joins TRBV7-8 to TRBJ1-2, with 9 bases lining up with TRBD1. The length of the CDR3 is 14 residues. Germline assignment: CDR1 SGHVS and CDR2 FQNEAQ. Unmatched junction bases numbered 3, after V lost 3 bases and J lost 4 bases. CDR3: CASSFGTGTYGYTF. The CDR3 DNA reads TGTGCCAGCAGCTTCGGGACAGGGACCTATGGCTACACCTTC.

The gene calls are TRBV2 and TRBJ1-4; D gene ambiguous. Germline CDR1 is SNHLY and CDR2 is FYNNEI. With 5 bases removed from V and 7 bases from J, the gap between germline ends came to 11 bases. CDR3 length: 13 residues. CDR3 bases: TGTGCCAGCAGTTACCCCCGGGGTGAAAAACTGTTTTTT. Its translation is CASSYPRGEKLFF. Full variable domain (missing parts from reference TRBV2 and TRBJ1-4): EPEVTQTPSHQVTQMGQEVILRCVPISNHLYFYWYRQILGQKVEFLVSFYNNEISEKSEIFDDQFSVERPDGSNFTLKIRSTKLEDSAMYFCASSYPRGEKLFFGSGTQLSVL.

The V and J genes are TRBV5-1 and TRBJ1-6; no clear D gene. Trimming left V 5 bases short and J 8 bases short, with 17 bases between. In germline, CDR1 is SGHRS, CDR2 YFSETQ. The CDR3 has 15 residues. The CDR3 sequence: CASSLDSPIDSPLHF. CDR3 nucleotide sequence: TGCGCCAGCAGTTTAGATTCCCCAATCGATTCACCCCTCCACTTT.

The V call is TRBV3-1 (or the pseudogene TRBV3-2), the J call TRBJ1-3, with D maybe TRBD1 (5 bases). Trimming cost V 5 bases and J 4 bases, with 12 bases left between them. From germline, CDR1 is LGHDT and CDR2 YNNKEL (reference sequence). CDR3 length equals 14 residues. CDR3 nucleotides: TGTGCCAGCAGCACTACAGGTTCGGGAAACACCATATATTTT. Its protein product is CASSTTGSGNTIYF.

This clone has just a few counts. The CDR3 DNA reads TGTGCCAGCAGCCAAGCGCACAGGGGGATAGATAATTCACCCCTCCACTTT. It specifies CASSQAHRGIDNSPLHF. The chain joins TRBV4-2 to TRBJ1-6; 8 bases fit TRBD1. Per germline, CDR1 LGHNA and CDR2 YNFKEQ. This CDR3 is built from 17 residues. V dropped 1 base and J dropped 5; count of bases not matched to a gene: 7.

The CDR3 nucleotides are TGTGCCAGCAGCTTAAAGCAGGGGGTATCTAACACTGAAGCTTTCTTT. As protein: CASSLKQGVSNTEAFF. The chain recombines TRBV7-6 with TRBJ1-1, with 7 positions matching TRBD1. The CDR3 length is 16 residues. Germline lookup yields CDR1 SGHVS and CDR2 FNYEAQ. With V trimmed by 2 bases and J by 2 bases, 8 bases remained unmatched.

This clone was counted once. The chain recombines TRBV18 with TRBJ2-2, with D perhaps TRBD1 (5 bases). This CDR3 is built from 13 residues. Germline V gene sequence: CDR1 KGHSH, CDR2 LQKENI. The ends were cut back, 1 base at V and 5 bases at J, with 5 bases in the middle. The DNA for the CDR3 is TGTGCCAGCTCACCACAGGGGACCGGGGAGCTGTTTTTT. As protein: CASSPQGTGELFF.

J is TRBJ1-6 and V is TRBV2; D is uncertain. CDR1 is SNHLY, CDR2 FYNNEI, per germline. CDR3 size: 13 residues. Trimming removed 4 bases from V and 7 bases from J, with 8 bases in between. The CDR3 DNA reads as TGTGCCAGCAGTGCGATAGCGAATTCACCCCTCCACTTT. This codes for CASSAIANSPLHF.

This clone was seen once. The chain is built from TRBV9 and TRBJ2-2; perhaps TRBD2 as D (6 bases). The CDR3 has 15 amino acids. Looked up from germline, CDR1 is SGDLS and CDR2 is YYNGEE. Deletions cut 3 bases from V and 6 bases from J, with 15 bases between. The CDR3 DNA follows: TGTGCCAGCAGCGATCGGGGCGGGGTTGCCGGGGAGCTGTTTTTT. It translates to CASSDRGGVAGELFF. Based on the CDR3 plus reference TRBV9 and TRBJ2-2, the full variable domain is DSGVTQTPKHLITATGQRVTLRCSPRSGDLSVYWYQQSLDQGLQFLIQYYNGEERAKGNILERFSAQQFPDLHSELNLSSLELGDSALYFCASSDRGGVAGELFFGEGSRLTVL.

In DNA, the CDR3 is TGTGCCAGCAGCCTACCAGGGGGGAACATTCAGTACTTC. Its protein is CASSLPGGNIQYF. V gene TRBV11-1 combines with J gene TRBJ2-4, with D possibly being TRBD1 (7 bases). V gave up 5 bases and J gave up 7 bases, with 12 bases separating them. The CDR3 spans 13 residues. In germline, CDR1 is SGHAT, CDR2 FQDESV (reference sequence).

The chain recombines TRBV28 with TRBJ1-1, with TRBD1 matching 9 bases. The CDR3 length is 12 residues. The germline V gene has CDR1 MDHEN and CDR2 SYDVKM. V lost 2 bases and J lost 8; bases outside the gene matches: 0. As DNA, the CDR3 is TGTGCCAGCAGTTTAGGACAGGGGGAAGCTTTCTTT. This gives the protein CASSLGQGEAFF.

Here the CDR3 reads CASSIEAAQPQHF. In DNA, the CDR3 is TGTGCCAGTAGTATAGAGGCGGCTCAGCCCCAGCATTTT. V gene TRBV19 combines with J gene TRBJ1-5, with D unclear. V gave up 0 bases and J gave up 6 bases, with 6 bases separating them. Per the germline V gene, CDR1 is LNHDA and CDR2 is SQIVND (reference sequence). CDR3 size: 13 residues.

The J gene is TRBJ2-7, the V gene TRBV2; TRBD1 agrees at 9 bases. J gave up 7 bases and V 6 bases, and 7 bases lay outside the gene matches. The CDR3 contains 13 residues. Looked up from germline, CDR1 is SNHLY and CDR2 is FYNNEI. The CDR3 loop is CASRGDRGREQYF. CDR3 coding DNA: TGTGCCAGCAGGGGCGACAGGGGGAGGGAGCAGTACTTC.

The table lists this clone with a few counts. The V call is TRBV4-1, the J call TRBJ2-5; perhaps TRBD1 as D (5 bases). Germline assignment: CDR1 MGHRA and CDR2 YSYEKL. Trimming took off 0 bases at V and 4 bases at J, with 9 bases between the two ends. The CDR3 covers 14 residues. This CDR3 is CASSQDHRPETQYF. CDR3 DNA sequence: TGCGCCAGCAGCCAAGATCACAGGCCAGAGACCCAGTACTTC.

The genes are TRBV10-3 and TRBJ1-1, with D possibly matching TRBD1 (6 bases). Trimming took off 3 bases at V and 4 bases at J, with 9 bases between the two ends. The CDR3 is made up of 13 amino acids. Germline V gene data show CDR1 as ENHRY and CDR2 as SYGVKD. The CDR3 DNA reads TGTGCCATCAGTGAAGGGGGGGCCACTGAAGCTTTCTTT. Translation: CAISEGGATEAFF.

This clone was seen only once. CDR3 nucleotide sequence: TGTGCCAGCAGCGTGTACGCCGGGACAGGGGACACCGGGGAGCTGTTTTTT. Protein product: CASSVYAGTGDTGELFF. The chain is built from TRBV5-6 and TRBJ2-2, with 10 bases that match TRBD1. V dropped 4 bases and J dropped 3; count of bases not matched to a gene: 9. CDR3 size: 17 residues. Germline V gene sequence: CDR1 SGHDT, CDR2 YYEEEE.

V and J are TRBV4-2 and TRBJ1-1; tentatively, D is TRBD1 (6 bases). The CDR3 extends over 15 amino acids. V was cut by 0 bases and J by 5 bases, with 13 bases left in between. CDR1 LGHNA and CDR2 YNFKEQ come from the germline V gene. The CDR3 nucleotides are TGTGCCAGCAGCCAAGACCCAGGGGCTGAGACTGAAGCTTTCTTT. Translated, it gives CASSQDPGAETEAFF.

This clone was detected ten times or more. The chain combines TRBV30 with TRBJ1-1; D unclear. The CDR3 sequence is 11 residues long. V lost 8 bases and J 1 base, leaving 8 bases between the germline ends. CDR1 and CDR2 from the germline V gene are GTSNPN and SVGIG (reference sequence). Written as DNA, the CDR3 is TGTGCCGGAGAGAGGAACACTGAAGCTTTCTTT. This encodes CAGERNTEAFF.

The V call is TRBV4-3, the J call TRBJ1-3, with D unclear. V gave up 0 bases and J gave up 0 bases, with 12 bases separating them. The CDR3 is 17 residues long. In germline, CDR1 is LGHNA, CDR2 YSLEER. Here the CDR3 DNA reads TGCGCCAGCAGCCAAGATCGGGTGCGGGACTCTGGAAACACCATATATTTT. It translates to CASSQDRVRDSGNTIYF.

Only a few counts were recorded for this clone. The chain couples TRBV7-2 to TRBJ1-1; a possible D gene is TRBD1 (5 bases). Germline CDR1 reads SGHTA; CDR2 reads FQGNSA. V dropped 5 bases and J dropped 3 bases, with 19 bases sitting between them. The CDR3 sequence is 16 residues long. The CDR3 here is CASSPWFWGGDTEAFF. The CDR3, as DNA: TGTGCCAGCAGCCCATGGTTCTGGGGAGGGGACACTGAAGCTTTCTTT.

The rearrangement joins TRBV14 to TRBJ2-1, with 8 bases that match TRBD1. The ends lost 5 bases at V and 6 bases at J; junction bases unmatched: 21. CDR3 length equals 19 residues. The germline CDR1 and CDR2 sequences are SGHDN and FVKESK. The DNA of the CDR3 is TGTGCCAGCAGCAGAGGGACAGGATATCTTTATTTGATTACCAATGAGCAGTTCTTC. It yields the protein CASSRGTGYLYLITNEQFF.

The chain couples TRBV5-1 to TRBJ1-2, with 7 bases matching TRBD1. CDR3 length: 15 amino acids. V was clipped by 2 bases and J by 6 bases; unmatched bases: 10. The V gene's germline CDR1 is SGHRS and CDR2 YFSETQ. CDR3: CASSFLTQGTNGYTF. DNA of the CDR3: TGCGCCAGCAGCTTTCTTACACAGGGGACGAATGGCTACACCTTC.

The chain carries TRBV11-1 and TRBJ1-1; 8 nucleotides match TRBD1. CDR1 and CDR2 from the germline V gene are SGHAT and FQDESV (reference sequence). Trimming removed 3 bases from V and 4 bases from J; junction bases left unmatched: 4. The CDR3 has 14 residues. The CDR3 DNA sequence: TGTGCCAGCAGCTTGAGCAGGGGGCTCACTGAAGCTTTCTTT. As protein: CASSLSRGLTEAFF.

The chain has TRBV12-5 and TRBJ1-3; 7 bases are shared with TRBD1. This CDR3 has 16 residues. Looked up from germline, CDR1 is LGHNT and CDR2 is FRNRAP. The trim removed 4 bases at V and 0 bases at J, leaving 6 bases unmatched. Here the CDR3 reads CASGWTGQSSGNTIYF. CDR3 coding DNA: TGTGCTAGTGGTTGGACGGGACAGAGCTCTGGAAACACCATATATTTT. The whole variable domain, remainder taken from reference TRBV12-5 and TRBJ1-3, is DARVTQTPRHKVTEMGQEVTMRCQPILGHNTVFWYRQTMMQGLELLAYFRNRAPLDDSGMPKDRFSAEMPDATLATLKIQPSEPRDSAVYFCASGWTGQSSGNTIYFGEGSWLTVV.

V gene TRBV4-3 combines with J gene TRBJ2-2; 7 bases match TRBD2. The ends lost 0 bases at V and 3 bases at J; junction bases unmatched: 1. The CDR3 spans 15 residues. CDR1 is LGHNA and CDR2 is YSLEER in the germline V gene. This CDR3 reads CASSQELAHTGELFF. The CDR3 region has the DNA TGCGCCAGCAGCCAAGAACTAGCGCACACCGGGGAGCTGTTTTTT.

The rearrangement joins TRBV5-1 to TRBJ2-2, with 12 nucleotides matching TRBD1. The CDR3 has 18 amino acids. Germline-derived CDR1 and CDR2 are SGHRS and YFSETQ. After removal of 5 bases from V and 4 bases from J, the junction contained 12 bases not matched to a gene. This CDR3 is CASRSGTGGFTLTGELFF. The CDR3 nucleotides are TGCGCCAGCAGGTCCGGGACAGGGGGCTTTACACTCACCGGGGAGCTGTTTTTT.

The chain is built from TRBV7-9 and TRBJ1-1; 9 positions agree with TRBD1. Germline V CDR1 and CDR2: SEHNR, FQNEAQ (reference sequence). With 2 bases clipped from V and 5 bases from J, the junction kept 6 bases outside the gene matches. This CDR3 contains 15 residues. The CDR3 loop reads CASSLTGGLRTEAFF. The CDR3 nucleotides read TGTGCCAGCAGCTTAACAGGGGGCCTCAGGACTGAAGCTTTCTTT.

This chain joins TRBV9 and TRBJ2-2; 8 bases are a match to TRBD2. Looked up from germline, CDR1 is SGDLS and CDR2 is YYNGEE. The CDR3 spans 15 residues. Trimming at V came to 3 bases and at J to 5 bases, leaving 6 bases not matched to a gene. This CDR3 reads CASSAGTRGTGELFF. The CDR3 nucleotides read TGTGCCAGCAGCGCGGGGACTAGAGGGACCGGGGAGCTGTTTTTT.

This clone has only one observation. This sequence joins TRBV7-6 and TRBJ2-1; 8 bases match TRBD1. The CDR3 totals 16 residues. Germline V gene lookup returns CDR1 SGHVS and CDR2 FNYEAQ. V trimming: 5 bases; J trimming: 2 bases; junction bases outside the gene matches: 8. CDR3 in DNA: TGTGCCAGCAGCCCCGGACAGGGTGGGACCTACAATGAGCAGTTCTTC. It translates to CASSPGQGGTYNEQFF.